This T cell receptor beta chain comes out of a study of identical twins. Findings and limits, study-wide: Models came in too low on out-of-frame TCR alpha sharing in monozygotic twins.

TCRdb re-called the 5' RACE reads with MiXCR, one entry per CDR3 protein. The repertoire consists of about 290,000 distinct CDR3 sequences, with 7.5% to 9.5% occurring once and the leading ten covering roughly 7%. V lost 5 bases, J lost 2 bases, and 8 bases lay in between. The CDR3 sequence is 13 residues long. Looked up from germline, CDR1 is MRHNA and CDR2 is SNTAGT. This clonotype was observed at least ten times. Its target is not known. The data were also submitted as part of a second study, on yellow fever vaccine responses in identical twins.

The sample comprised CD8+ T cells sorted from blood. This TCR was sampled from a woman younger than 35 in good health. The gene calls are TRBV6-4 and TRBJ2-3; tentative D call: TRBD2 (5 bases). CDR3 sequence reads: CASSSADTDTQYF. The DNA for the CDR3 is TGTGCCAGCAGTTCAGCGGACACAGATACGCAGTATTTT.